This T cell receptor beta chain derives from a study of blood T cell repertoires in COVID-19. The wider study: COVID-19 samples collected from the United States, Italy and Spain covered acute and convalescent phases.

Those enrolled, adults aged roughly 18 to 89 years, came from 24 US areas. Categorization into cohorts depended on clinical history that participants reported. Cohort 3 recovery required two negative PCRs, clearance, or symptom resolution. This CDR3 has 14 residues. The germline gives CDR1 LNHDA, CDR2 SQIVND (reference sequence). Trimming cost V 5 bases and J 6 bases; bases outside gene matches: 7. Sequencing was performed with immunoSEQ multiplex PCR; in TCRdb, only in-frame clones are kept and a portion is missing. The sample contains roughly 180,000 clones, 82% of which appear only once. The V call is TRBV19, the J call TRBJ1-5, with TRBD1 identical over 7 bases. Sequences were obtained from PBMCs or T cells enriched from blood (not recorded which). The clonotype comes from a man between 60 and 75 years old who had recovered from COVID-19. CDR3: CASSPGGDGQPQHF. CDR3 in DNA: TGTGCCAGTAGTCCAGGGGGAGACGGTCAGCCCCAGCATTTT.